This T cell receptor (beta chain) is drawn from a study of T-cell memory formation after mild COVID-19. Study-wide results and limits: A second wave expanding day 15 to 37 was CD4+-biased; contracting clones were balanced. Nothing showed for sure that second-wave clones peaking on day 37 were SARS-CoV-2 specific.

V was pared by 6 bases and J by 6 bases, with 8 bases of the junction left unmatched. This CDR3 is 14 amino acids long. Germline assignment: CDR1 MNHEY and CDR2 SMNVEV (reference sequence). A single record per CDR3 protein comes from TCRdb applying MiXCR to the 5' RACE reads. There are 120,000 or so distinct CDR3 sequences in the sample; more than 15% occur only once, and roughly 5% lies in the top ten. This clonotype turned up a few times. Its antigen is unknown. The rearrangement joins TRBV27 to TRBJ2-4, with 7 positions matching TRBD1. The sample consisted of PBMCs or a T cell subset sorted from them (not recorded which). This TCR derives from a man younger than 30 who had mild COVID-19 (a few samples of this study predate the infection). Cell type and time point are not known. CDR3 protein: CASRRQGGSNIQYF. Here the CDR3 DNA reads TGTGCCAGCAGGAGACAGGGTGGGTCAAACATTCAGTACTTC.